The 26 T cell receptor beta chains in this list originate from one sample, sequenced in a study of T cell repertoires in cytomegalovirus infection. In TCRdb, the reads were re-called with MiXCR into one record per CDR3 protein. The sample shows about 770,000 distinct CDR3 sequences, 25% to 35% of them seen only once. No antigen has been identified for these receptors. Sequences were derived from cultured CD8+ T cells from PBMCs, sampled from culture after CMV antigen stimulation. These receptors came from a human donor in good health (CMV status not recorded). Some clones in this sample may be carry-over from other donors' samples.

This chain links TRBV10-3 with TRBJ1-5, with unresolved D. The CDR3 is 12 amino acids. Germline lookup yields CDR1 ENHRY and CDR2 SYGVKD. Trimming took 4 bases from V and 4 from J, leaving 5 bases between them. The CDR3 spells CAISAENQPQHF. For the CDR3, the DNA is TGTGCCATCAGTGCCGAAAATCAGCCCCAGCATTTT.

The chain is built from TRBV5-4 and TRBJ2-1; D is perhaps TRBD2 (5 bases). CDR3 length: 16 residues. V gave up 4 bases and J gave up 6 bases, with 20 bases separating them. Looked up from germline, CDR1 is SGHNT and CDR2 is YYREEE (reference sequence). CDR3 in amino acids: CASSPMERDATNEQFF. The CDR3 nucleotides read TGTGCCAGCAGCCCGATGGAGAGGGATGCTACCAATGAGCAGTTCTTC.

In its sample, this clonotype was seen many times. The gene calls are TRBV7-2 and TRBJ2-7; D is unresolved. CDR1 is SGHTA and CDR2 is FQGNSA in the germline V gene. The CDR3 loop spans 13 amino acids. V was pared by 5 bases and J by 0 bases, with 8 bases between. CDR3 nucleotides: TGTGCCAGCAGCCCCCCCGGCTCCTACGAGCAGTACGTC. Protein: CASSPPGSYEQYV.

The J gene is TRBJ2-7, the V gene TRBV28, with D perhaps TRBD2 (5 bases). The CDR3 is 12 residues long. V gave up 3 bases and J gave up 7 bases, with 10 bases separating them. CDR1 and CDR2 from the germline V gene are MDHEN and SYDVKM. The CDR3 region is CASSFEGVEQYF. The CDR3 DNA follows: TGTGCCAGCAGTTTCGAGGGAGTGGAGCAGTACTTC.

This clonotype was picked up a small number of times. The chain recombines TRBV7-9 with TRBJ1-1; D is possibly TRBD1 (5 bases). The CDR3 runs to 12 residues. Per germline, CDR1 SEHNR and CDR2 FQNEAQ (reference sequence). V was trimmed by 8 bases and J by 4 bases, leaving 11 bases between them. The CDR3 DNA sequence: TGTGCCAGCCCGGGGGGGGGCACTGAAGCTTTCTTT. Translation gives CASPGGGTEAFF.

The chain couples TRBV6-1 to TRBJ1-2; TRBD1 matches 7 bases. There are 14 residues in the CDR3. V dropped 4 bases and J dropped 4; count of bases not matched to a gene: 6. Germline V lookup: CDR1 MNHNS, CDR2 SASEGT. CDR3 loop: CASSGATGFYGYTF. The DNA of the CDR3 is TGTGCCAGCAGTGGAGCGACAGGGTTCTATGGCTACACCTTC.

V gene TRBV28 combines with J gene TRBJ2-7; D unresolved. The CDR3 sequence is 13 residues long. Germline V CDR1 and CDR2: MDHEN, SYDVKM. V was cut by 5 bases and J by 6 bases, with 14 bases left in between. This CDR3 is CASSPRTMSEQYV. In DNA form, the CDR3 reads TGTGCCAGCAGTCCCCGGACCATGAGCGAGCAGTACGTC.

The chain couples TRBV5-6 to TRBJ1-5; 8 bases are a match to TRBD1. Unmatched junction bases numbered 5, after V lost 4 bases and J lost 5 bases. The CDR3 covers 14 residues. The V gene's germline CDR1 is SGHDT and CDR2 YYEEEE. The chain's CDR3 is CASSGGQDDQPQHF. CDR3 in DNA: TGTGCCAGCAGCGGGGGACAGGATGATCAGCCCCAGCATTTT.

This clonotype showed up many times. The J gene is TRBJ2-3, the V gene TRBV7-3; TRBD2 is a possible D gene (6 bases). The CDR3 covers 15 residues. Germline V gives CDR1 SGHTA, CDR2 FQGTGA. The V and J ends lost 0 bases and 0 bases respectively, with 7 bases between them. The CDR3 is CASSLTGTSTDTQYF. The CDR3 bases are TGTGCCAGCAGCTTAACGGGGACTAGCACAGATACGCAGTATTTT.

The rearrangement links TRBV6-2 or TRBV6-3 to TRBJ2-7; 7 bases match TRBD1. The V and J ends lost 6 bases and 6 bases, in that order; junction bases with no gene match: 8. Germline V gene data show CDR1 as MNHEY and CDR2 as SVGEGT. The CDR3 sequence is 13 residues long. The CDR3, as DNA: TGTGCCAGCAGCCCCGACAGGGCCCTCGAGCAGTACGTC. It yields the protein CASSPDRALEQYV.

This clonotype was detected only a few times. The chain uses TRBV4-2 and TRBJ1-1; 7 bases fit TRBD1. J lost 0 bases, V lost 1 base, and 2 bases had no gene match. The CDR3 runs to 15 residues. Looked up from germline, CDR1 is LGHNA and CDR2 is YNFKEQ. CDR3 sequence reads: CASSQAGTVNTEAFF. The CDR3 DNA reads as TGTGCCAGCAGCCAAGCCGGGACAGTGAACACTGAAGCTTTCTTT.

This rearrangement joins TRBV10-1 to TRBJ2-5; D could derive from TRBD1 or TRBD2 (5 bases each). The CDR3 consists of 15 residues. V lost 6 bases and J 8 bases, leaving 22 bases between the germline ends. CDR1 is WNHNN and CDR2 is SYGVQD in the germline V gene (reference sequence). The CDR3 bases are TGCGCCAGCAGCCATTCGAAGGGGCCGGGAACCACCCAGTACTTC. This encodes CASSHSKGPGTTQYF.

The gene calls are TRBV6-5 and TRBJ2-3, with 8 positions matching TRBD2. CDR1 MNHEY and CDR2 SVGAGI come from the germline V gene. This CDR3 has 15 residues. Trimming at V came to 4 bases and at J to 3 bases, leaving 6 bases not matched to a gene. The CDR3 DNA follows: TGTGCCAGCAGTTCCCCGGGGGGGGAGACAGATACGCAGTATTTT. It specifies CASSSPGGETDTQYF.

Only a few counts were recorded for this clonotype. This chain links TRBV3-1 with TRBJ1-4; 10 bases match TRBD1. There are 17 residues in the CDR3. Trimming took 0 bases from V and 5 from J; bases not matched to a gene: 6. CDR1 and CDR2 from the germline V gene are LGHDT and YNNKEL (reference sequence). This CDR3 reads CASSQDRDRGPNEKLFF. The CDR3 DNA reads as TGTGCCAGCAGCCAAGATCGGGACAGGGGTCCGAATGAAAAACTGTTTTTT.

The chain has TRBV20-1 and TRBJ2-2; the D is unclear. Trimming removed 0 bases at V and 5 bases at J, with 7 bases between. CDR1 is DFQATT and CDR2 is SNEGSKA in the germline V gene (reference sequence). The CDR3 has 13 amino acids. The DNA of the CDR3 is TGCAGTGCTAGAGATTCGGAAACCGGGGAGCTGTTTTTT. This sequence encodes CSARDSETGELFF.

The chain has TRBV7-6 and TRBJ2-1; TRBD1 or TRBD2 may be the D gene (7 bases each). CDR3 length: 17 residues. Trimming took off 2 bases at V and 0 bases at J, with 14 bases between the two ends. Germline assignment: CDR1 SGHVS and CDR2 FNYEAQ. This chain's CDR3 is CASSLWGGQSSYNEQFF. As DNA, the CDR3 is TGTGCCAGCAGCTTATGGGGGGGACAGAGCTCCTACAATGAGCAGTTCTTC.

V and J are TRBV29-1 and TRBJ2-3, with 13 bases that match TRBD2. CDR1 and CDR2 (germline): SQVTM, ANQGSEA. There are 14 residues in the CDR3. V lost 7 bases, J lost 4 bases, and 5 bases stayed unmatched. The CDR3 spells CSGRLAGGADTQYF. Here the CDR3 DNA reads TGCAGCGGAAGACTAGCGGGGGGCGCAGATACGCAGTATTTT.

The rearrangement uses TRBV6-5 and TRBJ1-1; D ambiguous. V shed 6 bases and J shed 0 bases, with 8 bases lying between them. Germline loops: CDR1 MNHEY, CDR2 SVGAGI. The CDR3 extends over 13 amino acids. Written as DNA, the CDR3 is TGTGCCAGCAGCGCCTCAATGAACACTGAAGCTTTCTTT. It specifies CASSASMNTEAFF.

V is TRBV5-4 and J is TRBJ2-1; 10 nucleotides agree with TRBD2. CDR1 is SGHNT and CDR2 is YYREEE in the germline V gene (reference sequence). CDR3 size: 15 residues. The J segment lost 5 bases and the V segment lost 3 bases, leaving 5 bases of the junction unmatched. This chain's CDR3 is CASSYGTSENNEQFF. The CDR3 DNA follows: TGTGCCAGCAGCTACGGGACTAGCGAGAACAATGAGCAGTTCTTC. Complete variable domain (other parts from reference TRBV5-4 and TRBJ2-1): ETGVTQSPTHLIKTRGQQVTLRCSSQSGHNTVSWYQQALGQGPQFIFQYYREEENGRGNFPPRFSGLQFPNYSSELNVNALELDDSALYLCASSYGTSENNEQFFGPGTRLTVL.

The rearrangement uses TRBV7-9 and TRBJ2-7; TRBD1 matches 7 bases. Germline CDR1 is SEHNR and CDR2 is FQNEAQ (reference sequence). Losses at the gene ends were 5 bases for V and 6 bases for J; bases not matched to a gene: 10. There are 14 residues in the CDR3. The CDR3 protein is CASSPPTGKGEQYF. As DNA, the CDR3 is TGTGCCAGCAGCCCCCCGACAGGGAAGGGCGAGCAGTACTTC.

For this clonotype: The junction does not match germline at one end; this may be a read error. CDR3 sequence reads: CANSLDWDSESSYEQYF. For the CDR3, the DNA is TGTGCCAACAGCTTAGATTGGGACAGCGAGAGCTCCTACGAGCAGTACTTC. The chain is built from TRBV7-9 and TRBJ2-7, with 7 bases matching TRBD1. Germline V gene lookup returns CDR1 SEHNR and CDR2 FQNEAQ (reference sequence). CDR3 length equals 17 residues.

This clonotype has more than one count but fewer than ten. The J gene is TRBJ2-1, the V gene TRBV6-2 or TRBV6-3; D possibly corresponds to TRBD1 (6 bases). Germline assignment: CDR1 MNHEY and CDR2 SVGEGT. V was trimmed by 2 bases and J by 10 bases, leaving 18 bases between them. The CDR3 is 15 residues long. CDR3 nucleotide sequence: TGTGCCAGCAGTTACCTTATCTACAGGGTTGGAGAGCAGTTCTTC. Translation: CASSYLIYRVGEQFF.

This clonotype was observed a handful of times. V usage is TRBV28 and J usage is TRBJ2-7; D is perhaps TRBD2 (8 bases). The CDR3 has 12 amino acids. The ends were cut back, 11 bases at V and 4 bases at J, with 15 bases in the middle. CDR1 and CDR2 from the germline V gene are MDHEN and SYDVKM. CDR3 nucleotide sequence: TGTGCCGTAGGGGGCGGGGGGTACGAGCAGTACGTC. Amino acids: CAVGGGGYEQYV.

This clonotype has more than one count but fewer than ten. The V call is TRBV6-2 or TRBV6-3, the J call TRBJ1-5, with 10 bases fitting TRBD1. The CDR3 contains 14 residues. Germline loops: CDR1 MNHEY, CDR2 SVGEGT. V dropped 6 bases and J dropped 7; count of bases not matched to a gene: 6. CDR3 sequence: CASRDRDRGQPQHF. CDR3 sequence (DNA): TGTGCCAGCAGGGACCGGGACAGGGGACAGCCCCAGCATTTT.

A few counts support this clonotype. The CDR3 sequence: CASSTSGGLTNEKLFF. CDR3 sequence (DNA): TGTGCCAGCAGCACCTCAGGGGGCTTAACTAATGAAAAACTGTTTTTT. The chain employs TRBV7-9 and TRBJ1-4; 8 bases agree with TRBD1. CDR3 size: 16 residues. Unmatched junction bases numbered 6, after V lost 5 bases and J lost 1 base. Germline V gene data show CDR1 as SEHNR and CDR2 as FQNEAQ (reference sequence).

This clonotype was recorded at least ten times. The chain recombines TRBV12-3 or TRBV12-4 with TRBJ2-2; D is undetermined. The CDR3 loop spans 14 amino acids. The V gene lost 5 bases and the J gene lost 5 bases, with 12 bases spanning the gap. The CDR3 region has the DNA TGTGCCAGCAGTACGATACCAGGTACCGGGGAGCTGTTTTTT. Translation: CASSTIPGTGELFF.